This TCR beta chain was identified during a study of blood T cell repertoires in COVID-19. For the study at large: T cells, B-cell-depleted T cells, or PBMCs supplied cDNA or gDNA.

Original handling: Nucleated cell counts were estimated from reference gene primer amplification. Measured with immunoSEQ multiplex PCR; TCRdb has only the in-frame clones, and not every one. For V, J and clone size, that table is used; D and trimming come from the DNA. The sample shows 95,000 to 150,000 clones, roughly 89% of them seen only once. The CDR3 covers 13 residues. The germline gives CDR1 SGHTA, CDR2 FQGNSA. V lost 7 bases, J lost 6 bases, and 8 bases stayed unmatched. This clonotype originated in a woman between 45 and 65 years old with acute or convalescent COVID-19. Sequencing used peripheral blood. The J gene is TRBJ2-5, the V gene TRBV7-2; the match to TRBD2 covers 7 bases. The CDR3 DNA follows: TGTGCCAGCAACCTCCCGGGAGGCAAGACCCAGTACTTC. Translated, it gives CASNLPGGKTQYF.